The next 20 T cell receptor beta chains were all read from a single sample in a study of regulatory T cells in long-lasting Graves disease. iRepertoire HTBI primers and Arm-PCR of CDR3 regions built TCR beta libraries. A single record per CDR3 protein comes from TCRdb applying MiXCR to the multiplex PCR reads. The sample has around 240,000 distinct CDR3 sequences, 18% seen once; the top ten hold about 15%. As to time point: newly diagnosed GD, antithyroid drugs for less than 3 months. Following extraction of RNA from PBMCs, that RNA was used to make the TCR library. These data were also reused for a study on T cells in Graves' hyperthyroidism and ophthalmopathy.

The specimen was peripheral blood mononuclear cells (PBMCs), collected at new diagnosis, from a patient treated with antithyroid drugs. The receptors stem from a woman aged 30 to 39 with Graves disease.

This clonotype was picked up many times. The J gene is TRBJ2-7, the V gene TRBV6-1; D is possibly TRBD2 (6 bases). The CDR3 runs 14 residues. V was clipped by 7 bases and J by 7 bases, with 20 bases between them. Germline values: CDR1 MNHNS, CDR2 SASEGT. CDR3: CASTEGGLVFEQYF. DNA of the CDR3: TGTGCCAGCACCGAAGGAGGGTTGGTGTTTGAGCAGTACTTC.

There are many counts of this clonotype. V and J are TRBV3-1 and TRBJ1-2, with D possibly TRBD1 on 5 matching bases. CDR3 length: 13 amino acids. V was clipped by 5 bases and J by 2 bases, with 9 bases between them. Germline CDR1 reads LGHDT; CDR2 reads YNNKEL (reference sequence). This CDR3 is CASSKGQNYGYTF. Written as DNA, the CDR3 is TGTGCCAGCAGCAAGGGGCAGAACTATGGCTACACCTTC.

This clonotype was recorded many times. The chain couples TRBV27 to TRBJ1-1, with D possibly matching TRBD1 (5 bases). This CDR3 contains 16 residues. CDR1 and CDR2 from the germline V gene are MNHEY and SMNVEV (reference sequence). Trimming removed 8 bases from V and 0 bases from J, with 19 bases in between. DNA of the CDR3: TGTGCCAGCGGGCGGTTGACAGCCTTTATGAACACTGAAGCTTTCTTT. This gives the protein CASGRLTAFMNTEAFF.

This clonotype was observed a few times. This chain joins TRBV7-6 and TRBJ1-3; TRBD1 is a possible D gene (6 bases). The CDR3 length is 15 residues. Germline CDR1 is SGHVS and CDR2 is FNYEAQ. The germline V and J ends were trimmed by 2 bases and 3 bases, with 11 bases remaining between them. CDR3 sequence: CASSLLGGFGNTIYF. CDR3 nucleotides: TGTGCCAGCAGCTTACTCGGGGGCTTTGGAAACACCATATATTTT.

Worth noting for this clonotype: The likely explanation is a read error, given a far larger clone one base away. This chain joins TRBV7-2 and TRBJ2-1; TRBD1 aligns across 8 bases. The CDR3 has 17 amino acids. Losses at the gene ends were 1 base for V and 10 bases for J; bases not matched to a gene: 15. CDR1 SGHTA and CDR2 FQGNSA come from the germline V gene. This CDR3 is CASSLVVVRQGHYEQFF. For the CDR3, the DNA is TGTGCCAGCAGCTTAGTCGTCGTTCGACAGGGGCACTACGAGCAGTTCTTC. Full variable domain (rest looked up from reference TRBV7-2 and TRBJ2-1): GAGVSQSPSNKVTEKGKDVELRCDPISGHTALYWYRQSLGQGLEFLIYFQGNSAPDKSGLPSDRFSAERTGGSVSTLTIQRTQQEDSAVYLCASSLVVVRQGHYEQFFGPGTRLTVL.

This CDR3 is CASSPGQHTGELFF. CDR3 DNA sequence: TGTGCCAGCAGTCCGGGACAGCACACCGGGGAGCTGTTTTTT. The rearrangement joins TRBV12-3 or TRBV12-4 to TRBJ2-2; 7 nucleotides line up with TRBD1. The CDR3 has 14 amino acids. V gave up 5 bases and J gave up 3 bases; unmatched junction bases: 3.

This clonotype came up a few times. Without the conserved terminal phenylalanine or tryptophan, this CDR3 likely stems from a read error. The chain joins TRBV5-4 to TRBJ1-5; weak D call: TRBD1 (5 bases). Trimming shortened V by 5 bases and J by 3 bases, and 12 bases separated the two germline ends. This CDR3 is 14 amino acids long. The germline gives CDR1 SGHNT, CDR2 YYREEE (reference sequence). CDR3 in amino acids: CASSSGRPNQPQHS. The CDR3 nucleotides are TGTGCCAGCAGTTCGGGACGCCCCAATCAGCCCCAGCATTCT.

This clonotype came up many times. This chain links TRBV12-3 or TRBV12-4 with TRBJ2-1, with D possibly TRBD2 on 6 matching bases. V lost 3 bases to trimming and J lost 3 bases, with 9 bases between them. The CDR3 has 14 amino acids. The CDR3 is CASSLWGDYNEQFF. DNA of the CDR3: TGTGCCAGCAGTTTGTGGGGGGACTACAATGAGCAGTTCTTC.

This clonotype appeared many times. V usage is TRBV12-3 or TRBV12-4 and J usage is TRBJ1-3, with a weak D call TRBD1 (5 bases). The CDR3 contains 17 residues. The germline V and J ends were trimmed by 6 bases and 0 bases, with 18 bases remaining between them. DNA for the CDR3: TGTGCCAGCAGCACAGGTACGGGGCCGCGCTCTGGAAACACCATATATTTT. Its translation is CASSTGTGPRSGNTIYF.

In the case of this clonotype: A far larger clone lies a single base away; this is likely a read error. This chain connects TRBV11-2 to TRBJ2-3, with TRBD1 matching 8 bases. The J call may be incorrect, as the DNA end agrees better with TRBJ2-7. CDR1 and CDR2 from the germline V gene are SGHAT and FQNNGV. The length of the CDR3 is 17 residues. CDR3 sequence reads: CASSLPHSDRDSSEQYF. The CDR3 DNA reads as TGTGCCAGCAGCTTACCTCACTCGGACAGGGATTCGAGTGAGCAGTACTTC.

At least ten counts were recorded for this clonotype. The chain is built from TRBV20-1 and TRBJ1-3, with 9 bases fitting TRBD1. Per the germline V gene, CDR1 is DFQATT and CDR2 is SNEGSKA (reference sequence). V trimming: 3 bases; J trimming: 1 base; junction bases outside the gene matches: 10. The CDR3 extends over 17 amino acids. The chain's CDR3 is CSASGGGQGRSGNTIYF. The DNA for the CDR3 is TGCAGTGCTAGTGGAGGGGGACAGGGCAGGTCTGGAAACACCATATATTTT.

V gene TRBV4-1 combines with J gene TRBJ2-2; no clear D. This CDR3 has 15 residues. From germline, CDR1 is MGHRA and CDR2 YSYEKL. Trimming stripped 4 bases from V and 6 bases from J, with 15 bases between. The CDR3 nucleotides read TGCGCCAGCAGCCTATCCAACCCCGGACCCGGGGAGCTGTTTTTT. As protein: CASSLSNPGPGELFF.

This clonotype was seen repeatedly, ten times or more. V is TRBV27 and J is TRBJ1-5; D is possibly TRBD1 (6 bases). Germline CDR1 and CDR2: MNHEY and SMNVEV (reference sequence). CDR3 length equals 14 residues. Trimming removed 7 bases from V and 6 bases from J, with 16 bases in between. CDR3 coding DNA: TGTGCCAGCAACCAGGAGGGGGTTTCTCAGCCCCAGCATTTT. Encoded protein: CASNQEGVSQPQHF.

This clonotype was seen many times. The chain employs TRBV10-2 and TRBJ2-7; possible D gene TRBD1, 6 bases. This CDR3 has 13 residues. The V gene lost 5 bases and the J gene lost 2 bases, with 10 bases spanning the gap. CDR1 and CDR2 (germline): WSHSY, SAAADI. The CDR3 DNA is TGCGCCAGCAGTTCCGGGACAACCTACGAGCAGTACTTC. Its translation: CASSSGTTYEQYF.

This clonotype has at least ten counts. The CDR3 DNA follows: TGTGCCAGCTCACCGAATCGGCAGGGCGAGCAGTACTTC. Translation: CASSPNRQGEQYF. V gene TRBV18 combines with J gene TRBJ2-7; a weak D match, TRBD1 (5 bases). This CDR3 has 13 amino acids. V was pared by 3 bases and J by 6 bases, with 12 bases between. The germline gives CDR1 KGHSH, CDR2 LQKENI.

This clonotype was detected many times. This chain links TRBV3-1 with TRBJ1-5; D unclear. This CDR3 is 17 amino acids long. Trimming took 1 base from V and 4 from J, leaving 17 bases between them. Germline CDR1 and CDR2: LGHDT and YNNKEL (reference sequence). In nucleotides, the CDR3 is TGTGCCAGCAGCCAAGGGGCTGAGGTGGGGTTTAATCAGCCCCAGCATTTT. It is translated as CASSQGAEVGFNQPQHF.

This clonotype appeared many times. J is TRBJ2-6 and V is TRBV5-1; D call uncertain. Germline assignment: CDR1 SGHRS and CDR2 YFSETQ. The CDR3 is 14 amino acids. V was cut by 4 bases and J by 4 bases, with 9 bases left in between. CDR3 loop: CASSLMEGANVLTF. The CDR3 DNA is TGCGCCAGCAGCCTGATGGAAGGGGCCAACGTCCTGACTTTC.

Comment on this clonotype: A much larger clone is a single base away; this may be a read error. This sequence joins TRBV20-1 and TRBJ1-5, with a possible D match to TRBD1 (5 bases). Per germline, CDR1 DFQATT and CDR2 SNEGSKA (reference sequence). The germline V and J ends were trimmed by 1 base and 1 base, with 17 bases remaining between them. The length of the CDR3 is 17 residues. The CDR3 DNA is TGCAGTGCTAGAGCCCTTTCCTCGGACAACAGCAATCAGCCCCAGCATTTT. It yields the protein CSARALSSDNSNQPQHF.

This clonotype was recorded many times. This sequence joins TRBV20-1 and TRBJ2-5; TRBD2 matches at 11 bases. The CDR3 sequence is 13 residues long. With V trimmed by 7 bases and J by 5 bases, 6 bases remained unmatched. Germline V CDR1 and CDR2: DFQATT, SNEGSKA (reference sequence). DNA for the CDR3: TGCAGTGTCCCGACTAGCGGGGAGGAGACCCAGTACTTC. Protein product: CSVPTSGEETQYF.

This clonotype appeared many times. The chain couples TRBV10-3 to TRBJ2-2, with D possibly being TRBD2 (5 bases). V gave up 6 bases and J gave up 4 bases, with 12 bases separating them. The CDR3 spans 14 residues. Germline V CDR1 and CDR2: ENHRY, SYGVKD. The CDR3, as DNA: TGTGCCATCAGAGCGTCGGGATTCACCGGGGAGCTGTTTTTT. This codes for CAIRASGFTGELFF.